This is a list of T cell receptor beta chains from one sample in a study of shared clonotypes between healthy human individuals. Profiling relied on immunoSEQ multiplex PCR, and the TCRdb table lists in-frame clones only, not all of them. The sample lists 85,000 to 100,000 clones, roughly 69% occurring once. Sequenced input: memory CD8+ T cells sorted from blood. These receptors were taken from a man aged 25 to 40 in good health. The CDR3 runs from the conserved cysteine through the conserved F or W.

j_call v_call cdr3_length cdr3_aa
TRBJ2-7 TRBV4-1 13 CASSAPSDYEQYF
TRBJ1-1 TRBV11-2 14 CASSLEGQENEAFF
TRBJ2-7 TRBV11-2 13 CASSLLGSYEQYF
TRBJ1-2 TRBV7-6 13 CASSQTGDYGYTF
TRBJ2-6 TRBV5-3 16 CARAGGEQSRANVLTF
TRBJ2-7 TRBV6-6 12 CATSGLTYEQYF
TRBJ2-3 TRBV5-6 14 CASSLPDDSDTQYF
TRBJ2-3 TRBV7-9 19 CARQTLDPGLAGDTDTQYF
TRBJ2-1 TRBV27 15 CASSSSGRSYNEQFF
TRBJ2-1 TRBV5-6 15 CASSLGPGTYNEQFF
TRBJ1-2 TRBV30 12 CAWSSSNYGYTF
TRBJ2-2 TRBV28 16 CASSSVWGDSTGELFF
TRBJ2-7 TRBV27 15 CASTLRQGALGEQYF
TRBJ2-1 TRBV19 16 CASSLPAGLHYNEQFF
TRBJ2-5 TRBV7-9 16 CASSSPEGLAGETQYF
TRBJ1-2 TRBV6-5 13 CASSQGVAVGYTF
TRBJ1-1 TRBV5-4 13 CASSFGRDTEAFF
TRBJ2-6 TRBV5-5 14 CASSLLSGANVLTF
TRBJ2-7 TRBV14 14 CASSQVFDNPEQYF
TRBJ1-1 TRBV19 13 CASSMATGAEAFF
TRBJ2-1 TRBV6-5 15 CASSPTSGTGNEQFF
TRBJ2-7 TRBV7-6 18 CASSLRPPDRGGSYEQYF
TRBJ2-1 TRBV6-1 14 CASRGAGPVDEQFF
TRBJ1-1 TRBV15 15 CATSRDRHGGTEAFF
TRBJ2-1 TRBV11-1 18 CASSLRALAGGSYNEQFF
TRBJ2-1 TRBV29-1 15 CSVANHGSPDNEQFF
TRBJ2-1 TRBV5-1 16 CASSLYYLLQNNEQFF
TRBJ2-7 TRBV30 12 CAWSVSRHEQYF